Listed here are 24 T cell receptor beta chains from one sample, sequenced in a study of T cells in Graves' hyperthyroidism and ophthalmopathy (dated by TCRdb to about 2019). The method was multiplex PCR. The data were produced on an Illumina HiSeq 2000. The TCR beta CDR3 regions were amplified from RNA transcripts. The TCR CDR3 was subjected to a first round of RT-PCR using the HTBI primer set and the Qiagen OneStep RT-PCR kit. Using fastp trimming at Q25 and MiXCR clonotype assembly, TCRdb reanalyzed the public sequencing data and kept in-frame beta chains. Rows with a matching CDR3 protein are joined into one entry that keeps the most common DNA and genes. This sample gives about 640,000 distinct CDR3 sequences in total; less than 25% of them show up just once. Clones ranked in the top ten supply under 35% of the sample. Sequenced sample: blood. These receptors were obtained from a man younger than 40 with Graves' ophthalmopathy.

In this sample, this clonotype turned up many times. The rearrangement joins TRBV28 to TRBJ2-1; D is unresolved. The CDR3 contains 12 residues. The ends were cut back, 5 bases at V and 7 bases at J, with 9 bases in the middle. In germline, CDR1 is MDHEN, CDR2 SYDVKM. In DNA, the CDR3 is TGTGCCAGCAGTCTCTGGGGTAATGAGCAGTTCTTC. It specifies CASSLWGNEQFF. Full variable domain (missing parts from reference TRBV28 and TRBJ2-1): DVKVTQSSRYLVKRTGEKVFLECVQDMDHENMFWYRQDPGLGLRLIYFSYDVKMKEKGDIPEGYSVSREKKERFSLILESASTNQTSMYLCASSLWGNEQFFGPGTRLTVL.

The chain has TRBV28 and TRBJ2-1, with 7 positions matching TRBD2. Germline V lookup: CDR1 MDHEN, CDR2 SYDVKM. The CDR3 loop spans 14 amino acids. The V segment lost 10 bases and the J segment 6 bases; nucleotides outside the gene matches: 12. CDR3 sequence: CATRLAGVVNEQFF. In nucleotides, the CDR3 is TGTGCCACACGATTGGCGGGAGTTGTCAATGAGCAGTTCTTC.

This clonotype was seen only a few times. The chain links TRBV3-1 to TRBJ1-2, with D unclear. The length of the CDR3 is 14 residues. Germline CDR1 is LGHDT and CDR2 is YNNKEL (reference sequence). V lost 4 bases, J lost 5 bases, and 14 bases lay in between. In DNA form, the CDR3 reads TGTGCCAGCAGCCCCAGGAAACTATTTTATGGCTACACCTTC. Amino acids: CASSPRKLFYGYTF.

This chain uses TRBV27 with TRBJ2-3, with no clear D. The germline gives CDR1 MNHEY, CDR2 SMNVEV (reference sequence). The length of the CDR3 is 15 residues. V gave up 0 bases and J gave up 4 bases, with 11 bases separating them. This CDR3 reads CASSLSWGVADTQYF. The CDR3 DNA follows: TGTGCCAGCAGTTTATCATGGGGTGTCGCAGATACGCAGTATTTT.

In its sample, this clonotype was seen many times. V usage is TRBV2 and J usage is TRBJ1-2, with TRBD1 matching 7 bases. Germline-derived CDR1 and CDR2 are SNHLY and FYNNEI. This CDR3 has 13 residues. Trimming removed 7 bases from V and 4 bases from J; junction bases left unmatched: 6. The CDR3: CASTDRPGYGYTF. The CDR3 bases are TGTGCCAGCACGGACAGGCCTGGCTATGGCTACACCTTC.

This clonotype was observed at least ten times. The DNA for the CDR3 is TGTGCCAGCAGTTACGATACAGGGTGGGACACTGAAGCTTTCTTT. It specifies CASSYDTGWDTEAFF. The chain employs TRBV6-6 and TRBJ1-1, with TRBD1 as a possible D gene (6 bases). This CDR3 has 15 residues. Germline V gene sequence: CDR1 MNHNY, CDR2 SVGAGI (reference sequence). With 2 bases removed from V and 3 bases from J, the gap between germline ends came to 13 bases.

The sample holds a few counts of this clonotype. The rearrangement joins TRBV6-2 or TRBV6-3 to TRBJ1-5; D ambiguous. Looked up from germline, CDR1 is MNHEY and CDR2 is SVGEGT. Trimming cost V 5 bases and J 11 bases, with 13 bases left between them. The CDR3 sequence is 12 residues long. DNA for the CDR3: TGTGCCAGCAGTCACCAGAGGGAGACCCAGCATTTT. It encodes CASSHQRETQHF.

This clonotype was seen a few times. The chain uses TRBV6-1 and TRBJ2-7; 8 nucleotides agree with TRBD2. The CDR3 consists of 17 residues. CDR1 is MNHNS, CDR2 SASEGT, per germline. V gave up 5 bases and J gave up 5 bases; unmatched junction bases: 17. CDR3 nucleotide sequence: TGTGCCAGCAGTCCGAGAGGGTGGGCGGGAGGTATCGACGAGCAGTACTTC. Protein: CASSPRGWAGGIDEQYF.

This clonotype was seen a handful of times. This chain joins TRBV5-5 and TRBJ2-3; TRBD1 aligns across 9 bases. CDR3 size: 16 residues. V was clipped by 0 bases and J by 3 bases; unmatched bases: 5. CDR1 and CDR2 (germline): SGHKS, YYEKEE (reference sequence). CDR3 sequence (DNA): TGTGCCAGCAGCTTGGGGGACAGGGCGATTACAGATACGCAGTATTTT. Amino acids: CASSLGDRAITDTQYF.

The chain employs TRBV7-9 and TRBJ1-2, with D uncertain. The V end was cut by 1 base, the J end by 7 bases, with 10 bases between. The V gene's germline CDR1 is SEHNR and CDR2 FQNEAQ (reference sequence). The CDR3 runs 13 residues. In nucleotides, the CDR3 is TGTGCCAGCAGCTTAGTATCCAACATTGGCTACACCTTC. Protein sequence: CASSLVSNIGYTF.

This clonotype has a handful of counts. The chain uses TRBV18 and TRBJ2-2, with a tentative D call TRBD2 (5 bases). Deletions cut 4 bases from V and 2 bases from J, with 11 bases between. The CDR3 spans 15 residues. The V gene's germline CDR1 is KGHSH and CDR2 LQKENI. CDR3 residues: CASSQRGSNTGELFF. The CDR3 DNA sequence: TGTGCCAGCTCACAACGGGGATCCAACACCGGGGAGCTGTTTTTT.

Comments on this clonotype: One junction end does not reproduce the germline sequence, and a read error may be involved. This rearrangement joins TRBV27 to TRBJ1-4, with no clear D. The CDR3 totals 14 residues. CDR1 is MNHEY and CDR2 is SMNVEV in the germline V gene (reference sequence). CDR3 sequence reads: CASSLIPGNGKLFF. CDR3 nucleotides: TGTGCCAGCAGTTTAATACCCGGAAATGGAAAACTGTTTTTT.

The chain recombines TRBV20-1 with TRBJ2-7, with 7 bases aligning to TRBD2. Germline V CDR1 and CDR2: DFQATT, SNEGSKA (reference sequence). CDR3 length: 15 residues. Trimming at V came to 3 bases and at J to 1 base, leaving 9 bases not matched to a gene. In nucleotides, the CDR3 is TGCAGTGCTAGCGGTGGGCTAGCGGATTCCTACGAGCAGTACTTC. Residues: CSASGGLADSYEQYF.

CDR3 in amino acids: CASTGTYRGYTEAFF. The DNA of the CDR3 is TGTGCCAGTACCGGGACGTACAGGGGGTACACTGAAGCTTTCTTT. The chain carries TRBV19 and TRBJ1-1, with 8 bases lining up with TRBD1. CDR1 and CDR2 (germline): LNHDA, SQIVND (reference sequence). V shed 7 bases and J 3 bases; nucleotides not matched to a gene: 10. The CDR3 totals 15 residues.

V and J are TRBV5-6 and TRBJ2-7; possibly TRBD2 for D (6 bases). In germline, CDR1 is SGHDT, CDR2 YYEEEE. CDR3 length: 13 amino acids. Trimming took 4 bases from V and 6 from J, leaving 14 bases between them. The CDR3 is CASSDGTQGEQYF. As DNA, the CDR3 is TGTGCCAGCAGCGACGGGACTCAGGGCGAGCAGTACTTC.

This clonotype appeared many times. This chain joins TRBV27 and TRBJ2-3; TRBD1 aligns across 8 bases. Germline V CDR1 and CDR2: MNHEY, SMNVEV (reference sequence). The CDR3 contains 16 residues. Germline trimming cut 0 bases from V and 0 bases from J; bases unmatched to any gene: 2. CDR3 coding DNA: TGTGCCAGCAGTTTATCGAGGACAGGGAGCACAGATACGCAGTATTTT. It codes for CASSLSRTGSTDTQYF.

This clonotype came up a few times. The rearrangement links TRBV20-1 to TRBJ2-3; no firm D call. The CDR3 extends over 12 amino acids. The ends were cut back, 7 bases at V and 4 bases at J, with 12 bases in the middle. Germline V lookup: CDR1 DFQATT, CDR2 SNEGSKA (reference sequence). In DNA form, the CDR3 reads TGCAGTGGAAACCTACACGCAGATACGCAGTATTTT. It codes for CSGNLHADTQYF.

This rearrangement joins TRBV19 to TRBJ1-1; maybe TRBD1 (6 bases). CDR1 is LNHDA and CDR2 is SQIVND in the germline V gene (reference sequence). CDR3 length: 12 residues. The CDR3 reads CSIRRGAIEAFF. In DNA, the CDR3 is TGTTCCATACGGAGGGGGGCGATTGAAGCTTTCTTT. The full variable domain, its missing parts supplied by reference TRBV19 and TRBJ1-1, is DGGITQSPKYLFRKEGQNVTLSCEQNLNHDAMYWYRQDPGQGLRLIYYSQIVNDFQKGDIAEGYSVSREKKESFPLTVTSAQKNPTAFYLCSIRRGAIEAFFGQGTRLTVV.

This chain connects TRBV20-1 to TRBJ2-7; D remains unclear. Trimming shortened V by 4 bases and J by 6 bases, and 16 bases separated the two germline ends. There are 13 residues in the CDR3. Germline V gene sequence: CDR1 DFQATT, CDR2 SNEGSKA (reference sequence). The CDR3 nucleotides are TGCAGTGCTACCGGGCCTGTAGACTCCGAGCAGTACTTC. Its protein product is CSATGPVDSEQYF.

This clonotype appeared once. This chain joins TRBV5-1 and TRBJ2-3; D may be TRBD1 or TRBD2 (6 bases each). CDR3 size: 17 residues. The V end lost 4 bases, the J end lost 4 bases, and 22 bases lay between the germline ends. The germline V gene encodes CDR1 SGHRS and CDR2 YFSETQ. This CDR3 reads CASSMGGRGFMADTQYF. CDR3 sequence (DNA): TGCGCCAGCAGCATGGGGGGCCGAGGATTTATGGCAGATACGCAGTATTTT.

This clonotype was detected ten times or more. J is TRBJ2-1 and V is TRBV5-6; D uncertain. In germline, CDR1 is SGHDT, CDR2 YYEEEE. V lost 2 bases and J lost 7, with 16 bases in between. This CDR3 region has 15 residues. CDR3 DNA sequence: TGTGCCAGCAGCTTTGTTCGACGGGCCCGGAATGAGCAGTTCTTC. Amino acid sequence: CASSFVRRARNEQFF.

This clonotype occurred a few times. The chain links TRBV20-1 to TRBJ1-5, with unresolved D. The CDR3 has 13 residues. V lost 3 bases to trimming and J lost 0 bases, with 6 bases between them. Germline CDR1 DFQATT, CDR2 SNEGSKA (reference sequence). This CDR3 is CSARANSNQPQHF. DNA of the CDR3: TGCAGTGCTAGGGCGAATAGCAATCAGCCCCAGCATTTT.

Ten or more counts support this clonotype. CDR3 amino acids: CASSLSTMNTEAFF. CDR3 sequence (DNA): TGTGCCAGCAGTTTATCAACGATGAACACTGAAGCTTTCTTT. The V call is TRBV12-3 or TRBV12-4, the J call TRBJ1-1, with D uncertain. V lost 2 bases and J lost 0, with 7 bases in between. The CDR3 covers 14 residues.

This clonotype came up a few times. J is TRBJ2-5 and V is TRBV6-1; D is undetermined. Trimming removed 7 bases at V and 5 bases at J, with 20 bases between. Germline loops: CDR1 MNHNS, CDR2 SASEGT. The CDR3 has 15 residues. This chain's CDR3 is CASTLTGGIQETQYF. In DNA form, the CDR3 reads TGTGCCAGCACCTTGACCGGTGGGATCCAGGAGACCCAGTACTTC.